Below, 22 T cell receptor beta chains from the same sample are listed, as sequenced in a study of post-analysis software for immune sequencing data. Overall study findings and caveats: Patients used about five TRBV segments, including TRBV5-6, TRBV5-1 and TRBV20-1, more often than controls.

Unique molecular identifiers featured in each of the TCR beta cDNA libraries. TCRdb used MiXCR to reprocess the PCR reads, holding one entry per CDR3 protein. The sample holds about half a million distinct CDR3 sequences, about a third seen once. No antigen has been identified for these receptors. The sequenced material came from blood. These receptors came from a girl aged 2-17 years with multiple sclerosis.

The sample holds one count of this clonotype. The chain is built from TRBV21-1 and TRBJ1-5; the D call TRBD1 from the table was never checked on the DNA. TRBV21-1 is designated a pseudogene. The CDR3 runs 16 residues. CDR3 coding DNA: TGTGCCAGCAGTAGGGGCAGGGGGAATAGCAATCAGCCCCAGCATTTT. It translates to CASSRGRGNSNQPQHF.

The chain recombines TRBV5-1 with TRBJ1-4; D unclear. Germline loops: CDR1 SGHRS, CDR2 YFSETQ. This CDR3 spans 14 amino acids. V lost 0 bases, J lost 7 bases, and 10 bases lay in between. The CDR3 reads CASSLEQLSEKLFF. In DNA, the CDR3 is TGCGCCAGCAGCTTGGAACAGCTCAGTGAAAAACTGTTTTTT.

J is TRBJ2-4 and V is TRBV28; D is undetermined. This CDR3 has 15 amino acids. V gave up 6 bases and J gave up 0 bases, with 12 bases separating them. CDR1 and CDR2 from the germline V gene are MDHEN and SYDVKM. The DNA of the CDR3 is TGTGCCAGCAGCCCCTCGACGGTAGCCAAAAACATTCAGTACTTC. As protein: CASSPSTVAKNIQYF.

This rearrangement joins TRBV11-2 to TRBJ2-3; 7 bases are a match to TRBD2. Germline assignment: CDR1 SGHAT and CDR2 FQNNGV. The CDR3 loop spans 17 amino acids. With V trimmed by 6 bases and J by 3 bases, 15 bases remained unmatched. CDR3 residues: CASRNGRGRSRTDTQYF. For the CDR3, the DNA is TGTGCCAGCAGAAATGGGAGGGGAAGGAGTAGGACAGATACGCAGTATTTT.

This clonotype was picked up a small number of times. The J gene is TRBJ2-1, the V gene TRBV6-6; D ambiguous. The CDR3 consists of 13 residues. Germline V gene lookup returns CDR1 MNHNY and CDR2 SVGAGI (reference sequence). The V end lost 0 bases, the J end lost 7 bases, and 7 bases lay between the germline ends. The CDR3 bases are TGTGCCAGCAGTTACTCCGCGCGGAATGAGCAGTTCTTC. Amino acid sequence: CASSYSARNEQFF.

In its sample, this clonotype was seen many times. A read error may account for a junction end that differs from germline. The chain couples TRBV12-3 or TRBV12-4 to TRBJ2-3; D is unclear. The CDR3 is 14 residues long. This CDR3 reads CASSPTVSTDAQYF. The CDR3, as DNA: TGTGCCAGCAGTCCCACAGTGAGCACAGATGCGCAGTATTTT.

This clonotype was seen only a few times. This CDR3 reads CASSPGGPQRNEQFF. The CDR3 region has the DNA TGTGCCAGCAGCCCAGGGGGACCTCAGCGCAATGAGCAGTTCTTC. The chain combines TRBV7-2 with TRBJ2-1; the match to TRBD1 covers 7 bases. V was clipped by 5 bases and J by 6 bases; unmatched bases: 10. CDR1 SGHTA and CDR2 FQGNSA come from the germline V gene. The CDR3 is 15 residues long.

The rearrangement joins TRBV29-1 to TRBJ2-3; tentatively, D is TRBD1 (6 bases). Germline V CDR1 and CDR2: SQVTM, ANQGSEA. The CDR3 has 13 amino acids. This chain's CDR3 is CGAQEGVTDTQYF. The DNA of the CDR3 is TGCGGCGCCCAAGAGGGGGTCACAGATACGCAGTATTTT.

This chain links TRBV20-1 with TRBJ2-7; D may be TRBD1 or TRBD2 (5 bases each). Between the trimmed V and J ends, which lost 5 bases and 3 bases, there was a span of 20 bases. Germline V gene data show CDR1 as DFQATT and CDR2 as SNEGSKA (reference sequence). The CDR3 runs to 15 residues. The chain's CDR3 is CSARPWDRLHYEQYF. In DNA form, the CDR3 reads TGCAGTGCTCGACCTTGGGACCGACTACACTACGAGCAGTACTTC.

This clonotype was counted between two and nine times. The chain employs TRBV20-1 and TRBJ2-1; 13 bases match TRBD2. The CDR3 length is 15 residues. The germline V gene has CDR1 DFQATT and CDR2 SNEGSKA (reference sequence). Losses at the gene ends were 0 bases for V and 7 bases for J; bases not matched to a gene: 3. The CDR3, as DNA: TGCAGTGCTAGAGATAGACTAGCGGGGGGTAATGAGCAGTTCTTC. It encodes CSARDRLAGGNEQFF.

This clonotype showed up just a few times. This sequence joins TRBV5-1 and TRBJ2-5; maybe TRBD1 (6 bases). Germline loops: CDR1 SGHRS, CDR2 YFSETQ. This CDR3 comprises 16 residues. Trimming took 0 bases from V and 5 from J, leaving 17 bases between them. CDR3 sequence (DNA): TGCGCCAGCAGCTTGGTTGTTCCAGGGGCTGTGGAGACCCAGTACTTC. Amino acids: CASSLVVPGAVETQYF.

This clonotype was counted a single time. The chain uses TRBV29-1 and TRBJ2-5, with 9 bases fitting TRBD2. The length of the CDR3 is 15 residues. The germline CDR1 and CDR2 sequences are SQVTM and ANQGSEA. V lost 0 bases to trimming and J lost 2 bases; unmatched junction nucleotides: 4. The chain's CDR3 is CSVEEASGKQETQYF. DNA for the CDR3: TGCAGCGTTGAAGAGGCTAGCGGGAAACAAGAGACCCAGTACTTC.

V is TRBV5-5 and J is TRBJ2-1; 7 nucleotides agree with TRBD1. The CDR3 spans 16 residues. Germline loops: CDR1 SGHKS, CDR2 YYEKEE (reference sequence). V lost 0 bases and J lost 5; bases outside the gene matches: 8. The chain's CDR3 is CASSLVRWDSNNEQFF. In DNA, the CDR3 is TGTGCCAGCAGCTTGGTTCGGTGGGACAGCAACAATGAGCAGTTCTTC.

This chain joins TRBV28 and TRBJ2-7; D might be TRBD2 (7 bases). With 8 bases removed from V and 8 bases from J, the gap between germline ends came to 16 bases. Per the germline V gene, CDR1 is MDHEN and CDR2 is SYDVKM. The CDR3 contains 12 residues. The CDR3 here is CASGQLGGQQYF. The CDR3 DNA follows: TGTGCCAGCGGACAACTCGGGGGGCAGCAGTACTTC.

This sequence joins TRBV9 and TRBJ2-1; TRBD2 agrees at 7 bases. CDR3 length equals 14 residues. V gave up 0 bases and J gave up 10 bases; unmatched junction bases: 7. Germline assignment: CDR1 SGDLS and CDR2 YYNGEE. The CDR3 region is CASSVAGGREEQFF. For the CDR3, the DNA is TGTGCCAGCAGCGTAGCGGGGGGACGGGAGGAGCAGTTCTTC.

The chain recombines TRBV20-1 with TRBJ2-5; perhaps D is TRBD1 or TRBD2 (5 bases each). The germline CDR1 and CDR2 sequences are DFQATT and SNEGSKA (reference sequence). V lost 7 bases to trimming and J lost 4 bases, with 19 bases between them. The CDR3 length is 14 residues. As DNA, the CDR3 is TGCAGTGTCATGAGGGGCGGACCGAGAGAGACCCAGTACTTC. Amino acid sequence: CSVMRGGPRETQYF.

This chain connects TRBV29-1 to TRBJ1-2; tentatively, D is TRBD1 (5 bases). With 2 bases removed from V and 7 bases from J, the gap between germline ends came to 17 bases. The CDR3 runs 14 residues. The V gene's germline CDR1 is SQVTM and CDR2 ANQGSEA. The CDR3 loop reads CSVEPGRGALGYTF. In DNA, the CDR3 is TGCAGCGTTGAACCTGGGCGAGGGGCGCTTGGCTACACCTTC.

V and J are TRBV7-3 and TRBJ2-5, with D possibly being TRBD1 (6 bases). The germline gives CDR1 SGHTA, CDR2 FQGTGA. Between the trimmed V and J ends, which lost 8 bases and 1 base, there was a span of 11 bases. This CDR3 comprises 13 residues. The CDR3 spells CASRPDSQETQYF. The CDR3 region has the DNA TGTGCCAGCCGTCCGGACAGCCAAGAGACCCAGTACTTC.

V gene TRBV6-5 combines with J gene TRBJ2-7; D is possibly TRBD2 (6 bases). The CDR3 spans 13 residues. The ends were cut back, 3 bases at V and 3 bases at J, with 9 bases in the middle. Germline V gives CDR1 MNHEY, CDR2 SVGAGI. The CDR3 sequence is CASSYSSDYEQYF. CDR3 nucleotides: TGTGCCAGCAGTTATTCTAGCGACTACGAGCAGTACTTC.

The CDR3 spells CASLSVDEAFF. The CDR3 nucleotides are TGTGCCAGCTTGTCGGTGGACGAAGCTTTCTTT. The chain combines TRBV28 with TRBJ1-1; D remains ambiguous. Trimming took off 8 bases at V and 8 bases at J, with 12 bases between the two ends. Germline CDR1 reads MDHEN; CDR2 reads SYDVKM. The CDR3 loop spans 11 amino acids.

This clonotype was counted at least ten times. The chain carries TRBV11-1 and TRBJ2-1; TRBD2 agrees at 8 bases. J gave up 6 bases and V 2 bases, and 6 bases lay outside the gene matches. Germline V gene data show CDR1 as SGHAT and CDR2 as FQDESV (reference sequence). This CDR3 has 15 amino acids. In DNA, the CDR3 is TGTGCCAGCAGCTTACAACTAGCGGTTTTCAATGAGCAGTTCTTC. The encoded protein is CASSLQLAVFNEQFF. Looking up the rest from reference TRBV11-1 and TRBJ2-1 gives the full variable domain: EAEVAQSPRYKITEKSQAVAFWCDPISGHATLYWYRQILGQGPELLVQFQDESVVDDSQLPKDRFSAERLKGVDSTLKIQPAELGDSAMYLCASSLQLAVFNEQFFGPGTRLTVL.

CDR3 sequence (DNA): TGTGCCAGCAGCTTAGGTGCCCTAGCGGGGCTCAGCTACGAGCAGTACTTC. This gives the protein CASSLGALAGLSYEQYF. This rearrangement joins TRBV7-9 to TRBJ2-7; 9 nucleotides align to TRBD2. Germline V gene sequence: CDR1 SEHNR, CDR2 FQNEAQ (reference sequence). Trimming at V came to 1 base and at J to 3 bases, leaving 10 bases not matched to a gene. This CDR3 region has 17 residues.